Listed here are 31 T cell receptor beta chains from one sample, sequenced in a study of T cells after posttransplantation cyclophosphamide. Generated by immunoSEQ multiplex PCR, the TCRdb table keeps only in-frame clones and is missing some. The table shows approximately 56,000 clones, with 85% to 95% occurring only once. Sequenced input: PBMCs. The origin of the receptors is a woman aged 25 to 45 in good health and a related stem cell transplant donor.

J is TRBJ2-6 and V is TRBV5-4; TRBD1 matches at 7 bases. The germline gives CDR1 SGHNT, CDR2 YYREEE (reference sequence). V shed 1 base and J 0 bases; nucleotides not matched to a gene: 7. This CDR3 region has 18 residues. DNA of the CDR3: TGTGCCAGCAGCTTGTTGGACAGGTTCGGCTCTGGGGCCAACGTCCTGACTTTC. This encodes CASSLLDRFGSGANVLTF.

The chain has TRBV7-2 and TRBJ1-4; D remains ambiguous. Germline loops: CDR1 SGHTA, CDR2 FQGNSA. V gave up 4 bases and J gave up 3 bases, with 9 bases separating them. The CDR3 runs 14 residues. In DNA form, the CDR3 reads TGTGCCAGCAGCTCTTCTAATTCTAATGAAAAACTGTTTTTT. This encodes CASSSSNSNEKLFF.

The chain joins TRBV11-3 to TRBJ2-5; unclear D gene. V lost 2 bases, J lost 3 bases, and 7 bases lay in between. The CDR3 runs to 13 residues. Germline CDR1 and CDR2: SGHNT and YENEEA. DNA for the CDR3: TGTGCCAGCAGCTTAAATCAGAAAGAGACCCAGTACTTC. Its protein is CASSLNQKETQYF.

The chain links TRBV30 to TRBJ1-1; perhaps TRBD1 as D (6 bases). CDR3 length: 17 residues. The germline V gene encodes CDR1 GTSNPN and CDR2 SVGIG (reference sequence). V was shortened by 4 bases and J by 5 bases, with 26 bases between the two germline ends. CDR3 region: CAWTPGVRGQIGTEAFF. In DNA, the CDR3 is TGTGCCTGGACCCCAGGGGTCCGGGGTCAAATTGGGACTGAAGCTTTCTTT.

The gene calls are TRBV4-1 and TRBJ2-5; D perhaps matches TRBD2 (6 bases). The CDR3 extends over 15 amino acids. Germline assignment: CDR1 MGHRA and CDR2 YSYEKL. V lost 3 bases, J lost 1 base, and 12 bases lay in between. CDR3 bases: TGCGCCAGCAGCCAGGAGGGCAAGGCCCAAGAGACCCAGTACTTC. Protein sequence: CASSQEGKAQETQYF.

The chain is built from TRBV4-3 and TRBJ2-1; D is perhaps TRBD1 (6 bases). Germline-derived CDR1 and CDR2 are LGHNA and YSLEER. Trimming stripped 2 bases from V and 5 bases from J, with 13 bases between. The CDR3 contains 15 residues. The CDR3 bases are TGCGCCAGCAGCCAACTCCCAGGGGAAGACAATGAGCAGTTCTTC. Its protein is CASSQLPGEDNEQFF.

J is TRBJ1-1 and V is TRBV18; D is unclear. Germline assignment: CDR1 KGHSH and CDR2 LQKENI. The CDR3 has 17 amino acids. Trimming stripped 2 bases from V and 1 base from J, with 17 bases between. The CDR3 here is CASSPGAPGSGNTEAFF. CDR3 bases: TGTGCCAGCTCACCAGGCGCTCCTGGGTCGGGGAACACTGAAGCTTTCTTT.

The chain uses TRBV27 and TRBJ2-5; a possible D gene is TRBD1 (7 bases). CDR1 and CDR2 (germline): MNHEY, SMNVEV (reference sequence). The CDR3 contains 16 residues. V was cut by 5 bases and J by 5 bases, with 21 bases left in between. The CDR3 region is CASSRGTDPRGETQYF. CDR3 sequence (DNA): TGTGCCAGCAGTCGCGGGACAGACCCCCGAGGGGAGACCCAGTACTTC.

V is TRBV23-1 and J is TRBJ1-6; the match to TRBD1 covers 11 bases. TRBV23-1 falls under the ORF class, with uncertain function. With V trimmed by 2 bases and J by 10 bases, 16 bases remained unmatched. This CDR3 has 19 residues. The CDR3 here is CASSQPEEDRGRCRSPLHF. CDR3 DNA sequence: TGCGCCAGCAGTCAACCGGAAGAGGACAGGGGGCGCTGTCGGTCACCCCTCCACTTT.

The V call is TRBV7-2, the J call TRBJ1-1; D ambiguous. The CDR3 contains 13 residues. Trimming removed 5 bases at V and 0 bases at J, with 7 bases between. The germline V gene has CDR1 SGHTA and CDR2 FQGNSA. CDR3 nucleotide sequence: TGTGCCAGCAGCCAACAGATGAACACTGAAGCTTTCTTT. Its protein product is CASSQQMNTEAFF.

This clone was seen just once. The chain is built from TRBV6-5 and TRBJ1-2, with unresolved D. Germline lookup yields CDR1 MNHEY and CDR2 SVGAGI. The CDR3 has 13 residues. Trimming cost V 6 bases and J 2 bases, with 10 bases left between them. CDR3: CASSTARNYGYTF. DNA for the CDR3: TGTGCCAGCAGCACAGCCCGAAACTATGGCTACACCTTC.

V and J are TRBV6-1 and TRBJ2-2; D perhaps matches TRBD1 (6 bases). Germline CDR1 and CDR2: MNHNS and SASEGT. This CDR3 contains 15 residues. Trimming removed 6 bases from V and 5 bases from J, with 16 bases in between. CDR3 sequence: CASRPWGQRTGELFF. CDR3 DNA sequence: TGTGCCAGCAGGCCGTGGGGGCAGAGGACCGGGGAGCTGTTTTTT.

The CDR3 region has the DNA TGTGCCAGCAGCCCAAGGACAGGGGGGAACACCGGGGAGCTGTTTTTT. It is translated as CASSPRTGGNTGELFF. This rearrangement joins TRBV7-6 to TRBJ2-2, with TRBD1 identical over 10 bases. CDR3 length: 16 amino acids. Germline assignment: CDR1 SGHVS and CDR2 FNYEAQ. V shed 5 bases and J 1 base; nucleotides not matched to a gene: 4.

V usage is TRBV19 and J usage is TRBJ1-4, with 10 nucleotides matching TRBD1. Germline-derived CDR1 and CDR2 are LNHDA and SQIVND (reference sequence). Trimming took 3 bases from V and 7 from J; bases not matched to a gene: 5. This CDR3 contains 15 residues. The CDR3 here is CASSMPGTGVEKLFF. CDR3 nucleotide sequence: TGTGCCAGTAGTATGCCGGGGACAGGGGTTGAAAAACTGTTTTTT.

This clone was observed a single time. The chain combines TRBV19 with TRBJ1-5; 11 positions agree with TRBD1. Per germline, CDR1 LNHDA and CDR2 SQIVND (reference sequence). J lost 5 bases, V lost 7 bases, and 4 bases had no gene match. The CDR3 has 14 residues. In DNA form, the CDR3 reads TGTGCCAGTACCCGGACAGGGGGCGATCAGCCCCAGCATTTT. Amino acid sequence: CASTRTGGDQPQHF.

V and J are TRBV15 and TRBJ1-3; no clear D. V was cut by 0 bases and J by 0 bases, with 9 bases left in between. Germline values: CDR1 LNHNV, CDR2 YYDKDF (reference sequence). This CDR3 is built from 16 residues. CDR3 residues: CATSRDSAASGNTIYF. The CDR3 bases are TGTGCCACCAGCAGAGATTCGGCGGCCTCTGGAAACACCATATATTTT.

The chain uses TRBV5-4 and TRBJ2-1; a possible D gene is TRBD1 (5 bases). Germline V lookup: CDR1 SGHNT, CDR2 YYREEE (reference sequence). This CDR3 has 15 residues. Trimming took 0 bases from V and 3 from J, leaving 10 bases between them. This CDR3 reads CASSLEPRDYNEQFF. DNA for the CDR3: TGTGCCAGCAGCTTGGAGCCCAGGGACTACAATGAGCAGTTCTTC. Filled out from reference TRBV5-4 and TRBJ2-1, the complete variable domain reads ETGVTQSPTHLIKTRGQQVTLRCSSQSGHNTVSWYQQALGQGPQFIFQYYREEENGRGNFPPRFSGLQFPNYSSELNVNALELDDSALYLCASSLEPRDYNEQFFGPGTRLTVL.

CDR3 DNA: TGTGCCAGTAGTCTCCGATCTAGCGGGGGCCCCACAGATACGCAGTATTTT. This gives the protein CASSLRSSGGPTDTQYF. The chain joins TRBV19 to TRBJ2-3; 10 bases line up with TRBD2. The CDR3 consists of 17 residues. The germline V gene encodes CDR1 LNHDA and CDR2 SQIVND (reference sequence). After removal of 5 bases from V and 2 bases from J, the junction contained 10 bases not matched to a gene. The full variable domain, with the rest looked up from reference TRBV19 and TRBJ2-3, is DGGITQSPKYLFRKEGQNVTLSCEQNLNHDAMYWYRQDPGQGLRLIYYSQIVNDFQKGDIAEGYSVSREKKESFPLTVTSAQKNPTAFYLCASSLRSSGGPTDTQYFGPGTRLTVL.

The V and J genes are TRBV5-4 and TRBJ1-2; unclear D gene. The germline CDR1 and CDR2 sequences are SGHNT and YYREEE (reference sequence). This CDR3 has 12 residues. Deletions cut 4 bases from V and 5 bases from J, with 9 bases between. In DNA, the CDR3 is TGTGCCAGCAGCATATTGACATATGGCTACACCTTC. Translated: CASSILTYGYTF.

The chain links TRBV5-1 to TRBJ2-3, with D maybe TRBD2 (7 bases). Germline CDR1 SGHRS, CDR2 YFSETQ. Between the trimmed V and J ends, which lost 0 bases and 3 bases, there was a span of 11 bases. The CDR3 has 15 residues. For the CDR3, the DNA is TGCGCCAGCAGCTTGGCCGGGGGGCTAACAGATACGCAGTATTTT. This codes for CASSLAGGLTDTQYF.

In its sample, this clone is large. V and J are TRBV4-3 and TRBJ2-5; the match to TRBD2 covers 11 bases. V shed 1 base and J 5 bases; nucleotides not matched to a gene: 9. The V gene's germline CDR1 is LGHNA and CDR2 YSLEER. The CDR3 runs 17 residues. CDR3 DNA sequence: TGCGCCAGCAGCCAAGGATCGTCTAGCGGGGGGAGCGAGACCCAGTACTTC. Amino acid sequence: CASSQGSSSGGSETQYF.

J is TRBJ1-1 and V is TRBV18; TRBD1 matches 8 bases. Trimming at V came to 0 bases and at J to 1 base, leaving 7 bases not matched to a gene. Germline V gene lookup returns CDR1 KGHSH and CDR2 LQKENI. The CDR3 runs to 17 residues. DNA for the CDR3: TGTGCCAGCTCACCACCGGGCAGGGGGCCGTCGAACACTGAAGCTTTCTTT. Translating it yields CASSPPGRGPSNTEAFF.

This clone was seen more than once but under ten times. The chain employs TRBV4-1 and TRBJ2-3; tentative D call: TRBD2 (6 bases). In germline, CDR1 is MGHRA, CDR2 YSYEKL. V was cut by 0 bases and J by 2 bases, with 12 bases left in between. This CDR3 has 16 residues. CDR3 nucleotide sequence: TGCGCCAGCAGCCAAGAAGGGCGGGGCTTCACAGATACGCAGTATTTT. Its translation is CASSQEGRGFTDTQYF.

The chain is built from TRBV18 and TRBJ2-7; the D gene is possibly TRBD1 (6 bases). The CDR3 runs 14 residues. The germline V and J ends were trimmed by 1 base and 2 bases, with 9 bases remaining between them. From germline, CDR1 is KGHSH and CDR2 LQKENI. CDR3 coding DNA: TGTGCCAGCTCACCACTGAGGACAGCCTACGAGCAGTACTTC. Protein: CASSPLRTAYEQYF.

The V and J genes are TRBV4-2 and TRBJ1-3, with D maybe TRBD1 (5 bases). This CDR3 region has 15 residues. V was shortened by 3 bases and J by 0 bases, with 9 bases between the two germline ends. Germline CDR1 and CDR2: LGHNA and YNFKEQ. The CDR3 loop is CASSQGRSSGNTIYF. The CDR3 coding sequence is TGTGCCAGCAGCCAGGGGCGCAGCTCTGGAAACACCATATATTTT.

This clone was found many times. The rearrangement joins TRBV5-5 to TRBJ1-2; D not resolved. This CDR3 spans 12 amino acids. V shed 2 bases and J shed 8 bases, with 10 bases lying between them. Looked up from germline, CDR1 is SGHKS and CDR2 is YYEKEE (reference sequence). CDR3 in DNA: TGTGCCAGCAGCTTAGTCCCACAGGGCTACACCTTC. Translating gives CASSLVPQGYTF.

This chain uses TRBV10-3 with TRBJ1-5; 9 bases map to TRBD1. The CDR3 spans 18 residues. V lost 0 bases, J lost 0 bases, and 6 bases stayed unmatched. CDR1 and CDR2 (germline): ENHRY, SYGVKD. CDR3 amino acids: CAISESEGQGPSNQPQHF. CDR3 sequence (DNA): TGTGCCATCAGTGAGTCAGAGGGACAGGGCCCTAGCAATCAGCCCCAGCATTTT.

This clone has just one count. The chain carries TRBV2 and TRBJ2-2; TRBD1 aligns across 9 bases. CDR1 SNHLY and CDR2 FYNNEI come from the germline V gene. This CDR3 comprises 15 residues. With 6 bases clipped from V and 7 bases from J, the junction kept 9 bases outside the gene matches. The CDR3 is CASSYDRGVVGELFF. Written as DNA, the CDR3 is TGTGCCAGCAGCTACGACAGGGGGGTTGTCGGGGAGCTGTTTTTT. Supplemented by reference TRBV2 and TRBJ2-2, the full variable domain reads EPEVTQTPSHQVTQMGQEVILRCVPISNHLYFYWYRQILGQKVEFLVSFYNNEISEKSEIFDDQFSVERPDGSNFTLKIRSTKLEDSAMYFCASSYDRGVVGELFFGEGSRLTVL.

The rearrangement links TRBV6-5 to TRBJ2-3, with D unclear. Trimming took 6 bases from V and 2 from J, leaving 6 bases between them. This CDR3 has 12 residues. Germline V gene lookup returns CDR1 MNHEY and CDR2 SVGAGI. The CDR3 nucleotides are TGTGCCAGCAGGACTTCCACAGATACGCAGTATTTT. This sequence encodes CASRTSTDTQYF.

V gene TRBV10-3 combines with J gene TRBJ2-2; 12 bases agree with TRBD2. V dropped 6 bases and J dropped 7; count of bases not matched to a gene: 6. Germline V gene data show CDR1 as ENHRY and CDR2 as SYGVKD. The CDR3 length is 15 residues. The CDR3 DNA follows: TGTGCCATCAGCCCTAGCGGGGGGGCGAGCGGGGAGCTGTTTTTT. Its translation: CAISPSGGASGELFF.

The V gene is TRBV19, the J gene TRBJ2-5; D possibly corresponds to TRBD1 (5 bases). The CDR3 has 13 amino acids. Germline-derived CDR1 and CDR2 are LNHDA and SQIVND (reference sequence). V lost 4 bases and J 1 base, leaving 7 bases between the germline ends. CDR3 bases: TGTGCCAGTAGTAGACAGATCCAAGAGACCCAGTACTTC. Translated, it gives CASSRQIQETQYF.